This TCR beta chain was observed in a study of cytomegalovirus exposure and HLA in healthy donors. Turning to the study itself: The roughly 120 million unique TCR beta sequences, from around 200 million T cells, were found by an earlier analysis. Whole-study results and caveats: HLA alleles were associated with 15,000 to 20,000 TCR beta sequences in a later analysis at 0.05 false discovery rate. Listed as cytomegalovirus-associated were around 160 TCR beta chains. Later on, a genetic analysis was performed. It linked a missense variant in DCLRE1C with V- and J-gene trimming of TCR beta.

13 Jbeta primers and 60 Vbeta primers were used for the PCR. Clones were sequenced by immunoSEQ multiplex PCR, and TCRdb holds only the in-frame ones, with some missing. The top ten hold 0.85% to 1% of the sample, which has 150,000 to 200,000 clones, around 79% seen once. Concerning this clone itself: Its specificity is unknown.

Germline V gene data show CDR1 as SGHNT and CDR2 as YENEEA. This CDR3 has 15 residues. V was clipped by 5 bases and J by 2 bases, with 14 bases between them. The sequencing sample was made of PBMCs. The receptor's source is a woman aged 45 to 65 in good health and CMV-seropositive. The V gene is TRBV11-3, the J gene TRBJ2-3, with unresolved D. The CDR3 region has the DNA TGTGCCAGCAGCCACCGGTCCCCCCACACAGATACGCAGTATTTT. This gives the protein CASSHRSPHTDTQYF.